Listed here are 17 T cell receptor beta chains from one sample, sequenced in a study of T cells after yellow fever vaccination. TCRdb re-called the 5' RACE reads with MiXCR, one entry per CDR3 protein. The repertoire includes 42,000 or so distinct CDR3 sequences, 6.8% of them detected once, and 15% sits in the top ten. The material was CD8+ T cells not binding an NS4B(214-222) dextramer, sorted from PBMCs, obtained 45 days after the yellow fever booster vaccination. These receptors were collected from a man aged 25 to 45 who received the YFV17D yellow fever vaccine.

This clonotype was seen ten or more times. The chain couples TRBV3-1 to TRBJ2-1; no firm D call. Trimming removed 2 bases from V and 7 bases from J, with 12 bases in between. The CDR3 has 14 amino acids. Germline CDR1 and CDR2: LGHDT and YNNKEL (reference sequence). CDR3 in amino acids: CASSQTDGNNEQFF. The CDR3 coding sequence is TGTGCCAGCAGCCAAACTGATGGGAATAATGAGCAGTTCTTC.

This clonotype was seen at least ten times. This chain links TRBV9 with TRBJ2-2; unclear D gene. Germline V gives CDR1 SGDLS, CDR2 YYNGEE. Deletions cut 4 bases from V and 4 bases from J, with 8 bases between. The CDR3 consists of 13 residues. DNA for the CDR3: TGTGCCAGCAGCCCCACCCCCACCGGGGAGCTGTTTTTT. Translating it yields CASSPTPTGELFF.

This clonotype was detected many times. The CDR3 nucleotides are TGTGCCAGCAGCCCAGGTACAATTACCTACGAGCAGTACTTC. It encodes CASSPGTITYEQYF. V and J are TRBV7-8 and TRBJ2-7; D unresolved. V was pared by 5 bases and J by 2 bases, with 13 bases between. Germline lookup yields CDR1 SGHVS and CDR2 FQNEAQ. The length of the CDR3 is 14 residues.

This clonotype appeared many times. The CDR3 here is CASSLGLNEQFF. CDR3 nucleotide sequence: TGTGCCAGCAGCTTAGGACTGAATGAGCAGTTCTTC. V is TRBV7-9 and J is TRBJ2-1; D unresolved. V gave up 1 base and J gave up 7 bases, with 5 bases separating them. This CDR3 is 12 amino acids long. The germline V gene has CDR1 SEHNR and CDR2 FQNEAQ (reference sequence).

V usage is TRBV4-3 and J usage is TRBJ2-1; D remains unclear. Germline V lookup: CDR1 LGHNA, CDR2 YSLEER. Trimming took 0 bases from V and 0 from J, leaving 9 bases between them. The CDR3 length is 16 residues. In DNA, the CDR3 is TGCGCCAGCAGCCAAGATACCTTGAGCTCCTACAATGAGCAGTTCTTC. This translates into CASSQDTLSSYNEQFF.

Notes on this clonotype: A much more abundant neighbour one base away suggests this may be a read error. The genes are TRBV20-1 and TRBJ1-2; D call uncertain. From germline, CDR1 is DFQATT and CDR2 SNEGSKA (reference sequence). The CDR3 consists of 13 residues. With 0 bases removed from V and 4 bases from J, the gap between germline ends came to 9 bases. The CDR3 is CSARDMGLYGYTF. Written as DNA, the CDR3 is TGCAGTGCTAGAGATATGGGCCTCTATGGCTACACCTTC.

This chain joins TRBV7-8 and TRBJ2-7; D remains ambiguous. The CDR3 has 12 amino acids. The V gene lost 5 bases and the J gene lost 4 bases, with 9 bases spanning the gap. Per the germline V gene, CDR1 is SGHVS and CDR2 is FQNEAQ. The CDR3 loop reads CASSLAIYEQYF. The CDR3 DNA follows: TGTGCCAGCAGCCTCGCGATTTACGAGCAGTACTTC.

This clonotype was seen at least ten times. This chain links TRBV20-1 with TRBJ2-7; 7 bases are a match to TRBD1. The CDR3 consists of 14 residues. Germline trimming cut 6 bases from V and 0 bases from J; bases unmatched to any gene: 8. The V gene's germline CDR1 is DFQATT and CDR2 SNEGSKA (reference sequence). This chain's CDR3 is CSALGQQSSYEQYF. In DNA, the CDR3 is TGCAGTGCCCTGGGACAGCAGAGCTCCTACGAGCAGTACTTC.

Ten or more counts support this clonotype. The chain combines TRBV12-3 or TRBV12-4 with TRBJ1-1; the D gene is possibly TRBD1 (5 bases). Between the trimmed V and J ends, which lost 7 bases and 4 bases, there was a span of 13 bases. The CDR3 loop spans 13 amino acids. CDR3 sequence reads: CASIFGGGTEAFF. The CDR3, as DNA: TGTGCCAGCATCTTTGGGGGGGGCACTGAAGCTTTCTTT.

This clonotype was recorded many times. The CDR3, as DNA: TGTGCCAGCGGATATAGCGGGAGCTACGAGCAGTACTTC. Translating it yields CASGYSGSYEQYF. The chain links TRBV7-2 to TRBJ2-7, with TRBD2 identical over 9 bases. J lost 3 bases, V lost 8 bases, and 5 bases had no gene match. The CDR3 runs 13 residues. Germline lookup yields CDR1 SGHTA and CDR2 FQGNSA.

This clonotype was detected ten times or more. This chain links TRBV6-5 with TRBJ2-6; weak D call: TRBD1 (6 bases). V was shortened by 5 bases and J by 3 bases, with 14 bases between the two germline ends. The CDR3 has 16 amino acids. CDR1 and CDR2 (germline): MNHEY, SVGAGI. The DNA for the CDR3 is TGTGCCAGCAGTCCCTCGGGACATTTTGGGGCCAACGTCCTGACTTTC. It encodes CASSPSGHFGANVLTF.

The chain couples TRBV7-8 to TRBJ2-1; D is unresolved. The CDR3 totals 16 residues. Trimming removed 5 bases at V and 0 bases at J, with 14 bases between. In germline, CDR1 is SGHVS, CDR2 FQNEAQ. The CDR3 region is CASSPRVGSSYNEQFF. CDR3 coding DNA: TGTGCCAGCAGCCCAAGGGTGGGCAGCTCCTACAATGAGCAGTTCTTC.

The chain is built from TRBV4-3 and TRBJ2-7; TRBD2 matches 14 bases. V lost 2 bases, J lost 5 bases, and 2 bases stayed unmatched. The CDR3 sequence is 15 residues long. Germline V gives CDR1 LGHNA, CDR2 YSLEER. The CDR3 region is CASSQRLAGGDEQYF. CDR3 sequence (DNA): TGCGCCAGCAGCCAAAGACTAGCGGGAGGGGACGAGCAGTACTTC.

At least ten counts were recorded for this clonotype. V gene TRBV6-5 combines with J gene TRBJ2-2; perhaps TRBD2 as D (6 bases). The CDR3 sequence is 16 residues long. Trimming shortened V by 2 bases and J by 2 bases, and 12 bases separated the two germline ends. The germline V gene encodes CDR1 MNHEY and CDR2 SVGAGI. The CDR3 DNA reads TGTGCCAGCAGTTACCATCCTAGCGACAACACCGGGGAGCTGTTTTTT. Its translation: CASSYHPSDNTGELFF.

Many counts were recorded for this clonotype. The rearrangement uses TRBV7-3 and TRBJ2-1; D is uncertain. The germline CDR1 and CDR2 sequences are SGHTA and FQGTGA. With 5 bases removed from V and 8 bases from J, the gap between germline ends came to 7 bases. The CDR3 totals 11 residues. DNA for the CDR3: TGTGCCAGCAGCCCCCTACATGAGCAGTTCTTC. Amino acid sequence: CASSPLHEQFF.

Many counts were recorded for this clonotype. The chain carries TRBV20-1 and TRBJ2-1, with unresolved D. Trimming shortened V by 6 bases and J by 10 bases, and 13 bases separated the two germline ends. Germline V gene lookup returns CDR1 DFQATT and CDR2 SNEGSKA (reference sequence). CDR3 length equals 11 residues. CDR3 DNA sequence: TGCAGTGCCCCCCAGAGTGGCGAGCAGTTCTTC. It specifies CSAPQSGEQFF.

This clonotype was counted many times. This chain connects TRBV19 to TRBJ2-7; 12 bases line up with TRBD2. Per the germline V gene, CDR1 is LNHDA and CDR2 is SQIVND (reference sequence). The CDR3 extends over 14 amino acids. J was trimmed by 5 bases and V by 6 bases; bases with no gene match: 5. The CDR3 sequence is CASSPGLAGHEQYF. CDR3 in DNA: TGTGCCAGTAGCCCGGGACTAGCGGGCCACGAGCAGTACTTC.